In this sample, the clone carrying this TCR beta chain turned up a few times. The germline V gene encodes CDR1 SEHNR and CDR2 FQNEAQ (reference sequence). CDR3 length: 14 amino acids. Deletions cut 5 bases from V and 4 bases from J, with 14 bases between. TCRdb recomputed calls from the RT-PCR reads with MiXCR, one row per CDR3 protein. This table holds about 19,000 distinct CDR3 sequences, about 5% found once. The source of the sample is a study of patients and donors after allogeneic stem cell transplantation. Sequenced material: blood, either unsorted or a sorted T cell fraction (not recorded which). This TCR was sampled from a human donor who was either an allogeneic HSCT recipient or a stem cell or donor lymphocyte infusion donor (not recorded which). It is not recorded whose cells these are; they may come from a transplant donor. The V and J genes are TRBV7-9 and TRBJ1-2, with a possible D match to TRBD1 (6 bases). The CDR3 DNA reads TGTGCCAGCAGCGATCGGGGGGGCGTCTATGGCTACACCTTC. Protein sequence: CASSDRGGVYGYTF.